This TCR beta chain was documented in a study of a mutant IDH1 vaccine in newly diagnosed glioma. Sequencing was performed with immunoSEQ multiplex PCR; in TCRdb, only in-frame clones are kept and a portion is missing. Among 25,000 to 35,000 clones listed, roughly 87% were seen once. As for time point: baseline, week 1 (first vaccination visit). Noted treatment: pre-vaccination baseline after standard-of-care therapy. Donors had new WHO grade 3 or 4 IDH1-mutant, ATRX-lost astrocytomas. V shed 0 bases, J shed 8 bases, and the junction held 7 bases outside the gene matches. Germline-derived CDR1 and CDR2 are SGHRS and YFSETQ. CDR3 length: 15 residues.

This specimen was PBMCs, taken from a glioma patient treated with radiotherapy, temozolomide or both. V gene TRBV5-1 combines with J gene TRBJ2-1; 8 nucleotides line up with TRBD1. This TCR was recovered from a man younger than 40 with glioma. The CDR3 is CASSLGTGRSDEQFF. In DNA, the CDR3 is TGCGCCAGCAGCTTGGGGACAGGGAGGAGTGATGAGCAGTTCTTC.